A selection of T cell receptor beta chains follows, all from one sample in a study of blood T cell repertoires in COVID-19. Measured with immunoSEQ multiplex PCR; TCRdb has only the in-frame clones, and not every one. The data show 200,000 or so clones, around 80% seen once. Sequences were obtained from PBMCs or T cells enriched from blood (not recorded which). The source of these receptors is a man in his sixties who had recovered from COVID-19. Both conserved end residues are part of each CDR3. Fields, in order: V gene, clone size, J gene, D gene, CDR3 protein, CDR3 DNA. D genes are given only for firm matches. Rows may omit the clone size; those that give it use once, few, many or a size class.

TRBV5-8	.	TRBJ1-6	TRBD1	CASSLAPGQGGSPLHF	TGTGCCAGCAGCTTAGCACCGGGACAGGGAGGTTCACCCCTCCACTTT
TRBV18	.	TRBJ2-7	TRBD1	CASSLGQANEQYF	TGTGCCAGCTCACTTGGACAGGCCAACGAGCAGTACTTC
TRBV5-1	few	TRBJ1-5	TRBD1	CASSPGGGSGGNQPQHF	TGCGCCAGCAGCCCTGGAGGGGGCTCCGGCGGGAATCAGCCCCAGCATTTT
TRBV11-2	few	TRBJ2-2	TRBD1	CASRRPGTGGTGELFF	TGTGCCAGCAGACGACCCGGGACAGGGGGGACCGGGGAGCTGTTTTTT
TRBV4-2	.	TRBJ1-4	.	CASSQTARPRGEKLFF	TGTGCCAGCAGCCAAACGGCACGGCCCCGAGGTGAAAAACTGTTTTTT
TRBV11-2	.	TRBJ1-1	TRBD1	CASSLNRGGTEAFF	TGTGCCAGCAGCTTAAACAGGGGAGGCACTGAAGCTTTCTTT
TRBV2	.	TRBJ2-3	.	CASSERTRSTDTQYF	TGTGCCAGCAGTGAGAGGACAAGGTCCACAGATACGCAGTATTTT
TRBV7-6	.	TRBJ1-3	.	CASSLQAGESGNTIYF	TGTGCCAGCAGCTTACAAGCGGGGGAGTCTGGAAACACCATATATTTT
TRBV5-6	.	TRBJ1-6	TRBD1	CASSLGDSYNNSPLHF	TGTGCCAGCAGCTTGGGGGACAGCTATAATAATTCACCCCTCCACTTT
TRBV15	.	TRBJ1-3	TRBD1	CATSRDRGQGAGNTIYF	TGTGCCACCAGCAGAGATCGGGGACAGGGGGCTGGAAACACCATATATTTT
TRBV7-2	.	TRBJ1-2	.	CAIPERRGGSYGYTF	TGTGCCATCCCGGAGCGGCGGGGGGGCTCCTATGGCTACACCTTC
TRBV27	.	TRBJ1-6	TRBD1	CASTPDRVHSPLHF	TGTGCCAGCACCCCAGACAGGGTGCATTCACCCCTCCACTTT
TRBV5-8	.	TRBJ1-2	TRBD1	CASSSRGQGAEGYTF	TGTGCCAGCAGCTCGCGGGGACAGGGGGCTGAAGGCTACACCTTC
TRBV6-5	.	TRBJ1-2	TRBD1	CATLQGSNYGYTF	TGTGCCACACTACAGGGGTCTAACTATGGCTACACCTTC
TRBV5-5	.	TRBJ2-5	.	CASSAAQETQYF	TGTGCCAGCAGTGCGGCGCAAGAGACCCAGTACTTC
TRBV5-4	once	TRBJ2-7	TRBD1	CASSSKQGPTYEQYF	TGTGCCAGCAGCTCTAAACAGGGGCCTACCTACGAGCAGTACTTC
TRBV6-2/TRBV6-3	.	TRBJ2-7	.	CASSLQGLYEQYF	TGTGCCAGCAGTTTACAGGGCTTGTACGAGCAGTACTTC
TRBV3-1/TRBV3-2	.	TRBJ2-7	.	CASSQVPSSYEQYF	TGTGCCAGCAGCCAAGTCCCGAGCTCCTACGAGCAGTACTTC
TRBV6-2/TRBV6-3	.	TRBJ1-5	.	CASSTPPQGSNQPQHF	TGTGCCAGCAGCACACCTCCCCAGGGAAGCAATCAGCCCCAGCATTTT
TRBV9	.	TRBJ1-2	TRBD1	CASSTSTGGAWTF	TGTGCCAGCAGCACATCGACAGGGGGGGCTTGGACCTTC
TRBV5-1	once	TRBJ2-1	.	CASSLQGSYNEQFF	TGCGCCAGCAGCTTACAGGGTTCCTACAATGAGCAGTTCTTC
TRBV6-5	.	TRBJ1-2	.	CASRLRQANYGYTF	TGTGCCAGCAGACTTCGACAGGCTAACTATGGCTACACCTTC
TRBV9	.	TRBJ2-2	TRBD2	CASSVGPGRDTGELFF	TGTGCCAGCAGCGTAGGCCCGGGGAGGGACACCGGGGAGCTGTTTTTT
TRBV5-1	few	TRBJ1-2	TRBD1	CASSWGQQGGYTF	TGCGCCAGCAGCTGGGGACAGCAGGGTGGCTACACCTTC
TRBV6-2/TRBV6-3	.	TRBJ2-5	.	CASSYQTGRKYQETQYF	TGTGCCAGCAGTTACCAAACAGGGAGAAAGTACCAAGAGACCCAGTACTTC
TRBV5-1	.	TRBJ1-1	.	CASSLVQGDNSEAFF	TGCGCCAGCAGCTTGGTACAGGGTGATAACAGTGAAGCTTTCTTT
TRBV7-2	.	TRBJ2-7	.	CASSPRVGAGEQYF	TGTGCCAGCAGCCCCCGGGTGGGGGCTGGCGAGCAGTACTTC
TRBV7-2	.	TRBJ2-1	.	CASSPIRGNEQFF	TGTGCCAGCAGCCCAATAAGGGGGAATGAGCAGTTCTTC
TRBV6-5	once	TRBJ1-1	.	CASSYTSTGLAFF	TGTGCCAGCAGTTACACATCCACAGGGTTGGCTTTCTTT